These 13 T cell receptor beta chains share one sample of origin, sequenced in a study of cytomegalovirus exposure and HLA in healthy donors. The data were produced by immunoSEQ multiplex PCR, yet TCRdb's version contains in-frame clones alone and is incomplete. The sample carries 60,000 or so clones, 90% recorded once. Sequenced: PBMCs. These receptors were obtained from a man between 18 and 29 years old in good health and CMV-seronegative.

The chain joins TRBV29-1 to TRBJ2-3; D ambiguous. V shed 4 bases and J shed 2 bases, with 10 bases lying between them. From germline, CDR1 is SQVTM and CDR2 ANQGSEA. The CDR3 totals 13 residues. This chain's CDR3 is CSVGLKFTDTQYF. The CDR3 DNA reads as TGCAGCGTTGGGCTGAAATTCACAGATACGCAGTATTTT.

The chain combines TRBV6-1 with TRBJ2-6; the match to TRBD1 covers 7 bases. V shed 4 bases and J 4 bases; nucleotides not matched to a gene: 4. Germline CDR1 reads MNHNS; CDR2 reads SASEGT. The CDR3 extends over 15 amino acids. The CDR3 reads CASSGTGAGANVLTF. Here the CDR3 DNA reads TGTGCCAGCAGTGGGACAGGCGCCGGGGCCAACGTCCTGACTTTC.

The chain employs TRBV30 and TRBJ1-4; the D gene is possibly TRBD1 (6 bases). V was trimmed by 1 base and J by 1 base, leaving 10 bases between them. CDR1 and CDR2 from the germline V gene are GTSNPN and SVGIG (reference sequence). This CDR3 comprises 15 residues. The CDR3 DNA sequence: TGTGCCTGGAGTGATATACAGGGAACTAATGAAAAACTGTTTTTT. Translating gives CAWSDIQGTNEKLFF.

The CDR3 reads CASSPRGRGVDQPQHF. DNA for the CDR3: TGTGCCAGTAGCCCTCGGGGCAGGGGGGTGGATCAGCCCCAGCATTTT. The chain uses TRBV19 and TRBJ1-5, with 7 bases matching TRBD1. J gave up 5 bases and V 6 bases, and 13 bases lay outside the gene matches. This CDR3 spans 16 amino acids. Germline V gives CDR1 LNHDA, CDR2 SQIVND (reference sequence).

This chain links TRBV5-4 with TRBJ1-1; 11 bases match TRBD1. J lost 5 bases, V lost 4 bases, and 7 bases had no gene match. The CDR3 covers 15 residues. Germline loops: CDR1 SGHNT, CDR2 YYREEE (reference sequence). CDR3 in amino acids: CASSPGQGARTEAFF. CDR3 DNA: TGTGCCAGCAGCCCAGGACAGGGGGCGAGGACTGAAGCTTTCTTT.

This chain uses TRBV5-8 with TRBJ2-6, with 7 bases that match TRBD1. The V and J ends lost 7 bases and 2 bases, in that order; junction bases with no gene match: 3. The CDR3 runs 14 residues. Looked up from germline, CDR1 is SGHTS and CDR2 is YDEGEE. CDR3 amino acids: CASSGQPGANVLTF. In DNA form, the CDR3 reads TGTGCCAGCTCGGGACAGCCTGGGGCCAACGTCCTGACTTTC.

V is TRBV11-3 and J is TRBJ2-3; 13 bases line up with TRBD2. The CDR3 has 16 residues. Trimming at V came to 5 bases and at J to 4 bases, leaving 6 bases not matched to a gene. Germline CDR1 and CDR2: SGHNT and YENEEA. The CDR3 bases are TGTGCCAGCAGCCCTACTAGCGGGAGGGGGGCAGATACGCAGTATTTT. Amino acids: CASSPTSGRGADTQYF.

The chain couples TRBV2 to TRBJ2-3, with D tentatively TRBD1 (6 bases). Germline CDR1 SNHLY, CDR2 FYNNEI. The CDR3 spans 15 residues. With 6 bases removed from V and 0 bases from J, the gap between germline ends came to 13 bases. The CDR3 DNA follows: TGTGCCAGCAGAACAGGGTTTTCTAGCACAGATACGCAGTATTTT. Translation: CASRTGFSSTDTQYF.

This rearrangement joins TRBV5-5 to TRBJ1-3; 7 bases are a match to TRBD1. This CDR3 is built from 16 residues. V lost 0 bases and J lost 2; bases outside the gene matches: 5. Germline CDR1 is SGHKS and CDR2 is YYEKEE (reference sequence). Written as DNA, the CDR3 is TGTGCCAGCAGCTTGGTTCTACAGGGGACTGGAAACACCATATATTTT. Amino acid sequence: CASSLVLQGTGNTIYF. The full variable domain, rest sourced from reference TRBV5-5 and TRBJ1-3, is DAGVTQSPTHLIKTRGQQVTLRCSPISGHKSVSWYQQVLGQGPQFIFQYYEKEERGRGNFPDRFSARQFPNYSSELNVNALLLGDSALYLCASSLVLQGTGNTIYFGEGSWLTVV.

The V and J genes are TRBV28 and TRBJ2-2, with 7 bases matching TRBD1. CDR3 length equals 15 residues. Per the germline V gene, CDR1 is MDHEN and CDR2 is SYDVKM. V lost 5 bases to trimming and J lost 1 base; unmatched junction nucleotides: 4. The CDR3 here is CASSPWDRNTGELFF. The DNA for the CDR3 is TGTGCCAGCAGTCCCTGGGACAGGAACACCGGGGAGCTGTTTTTT.

This clone was seen a few times. The rearrangement links TRBV13 to TRBJ2-7, with D unclear. Germline lookup yields CDR1 PRHDT and CDR2 FYEKMQ (reference sequence). Trimming took 3 bases from V and 0 from J, leaving 12 bases between them. The CDR3 has 15 amino acids. CDR3 region: CASSFGGGYSYEQYF. CDR3 in DNA: TGTGCCAGCAGCTTTGGTGGCGGTTACTCCTACGAGCAGTACTTC.

J is TRBJ2-7 and V is TRBV11-2, with 11 nucleotides matching TRBD2. Losses at the gene ends were 3 bases for V and 0 bases for J; bases not matched to a gene: 1. The CDR3 consists of 15 residues. CDR1 and CDR2 (germline): SGHAT, FQNNGV. The CDR3 coding sequence is TGTGCCAGCAGCTTGGGGACTAGCGGCTCCTACGAGCAGTACTTC. Residues: CASSLGTSGSYEQYF.

The chain links TRBV4-1 to TRBJ2-2; TRBD1 matches 10 bases. J was trimmed by 6 bases and V by 6 bases; bases with no gene match: 7. Germline values: CDR1 MGHRA, CDR2 YSYEKL. The CDR3 contains 15 residues. The CDR3, as DNA: TGCGCCAGCAGGGGACAGGGGACCGAGTCCGGGGAGCTGTTTTTT. Translation: CASRGQGTESGELFF.